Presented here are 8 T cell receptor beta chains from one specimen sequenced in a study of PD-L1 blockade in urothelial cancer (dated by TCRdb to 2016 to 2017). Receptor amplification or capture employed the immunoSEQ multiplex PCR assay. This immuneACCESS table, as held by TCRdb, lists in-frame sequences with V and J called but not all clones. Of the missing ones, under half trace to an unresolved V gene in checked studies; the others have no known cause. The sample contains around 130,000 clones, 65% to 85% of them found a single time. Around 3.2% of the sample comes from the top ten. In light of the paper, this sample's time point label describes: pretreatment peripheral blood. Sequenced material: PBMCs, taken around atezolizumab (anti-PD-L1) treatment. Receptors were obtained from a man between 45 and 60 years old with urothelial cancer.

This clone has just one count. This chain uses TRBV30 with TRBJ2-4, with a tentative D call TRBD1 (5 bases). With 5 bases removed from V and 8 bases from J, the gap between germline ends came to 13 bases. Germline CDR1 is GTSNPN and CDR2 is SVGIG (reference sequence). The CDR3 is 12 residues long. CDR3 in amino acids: CAWQKGADIQYF. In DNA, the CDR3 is TGTGCCTGGCAAAAAGGGGCTGACATTCAGTACTTC.

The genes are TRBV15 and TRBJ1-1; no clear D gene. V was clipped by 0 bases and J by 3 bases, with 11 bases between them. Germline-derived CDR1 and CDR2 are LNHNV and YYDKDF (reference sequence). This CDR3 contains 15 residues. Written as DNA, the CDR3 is TGTGCCACCAGCAGAGATAGAGGGAGTCACACTGAAGCTTTCTTT. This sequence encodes CATSRDRGSHTEAFF.

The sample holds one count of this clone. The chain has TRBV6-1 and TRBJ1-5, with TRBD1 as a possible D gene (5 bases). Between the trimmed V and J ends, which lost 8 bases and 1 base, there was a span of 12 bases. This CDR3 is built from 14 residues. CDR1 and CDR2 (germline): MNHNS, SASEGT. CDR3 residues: CASWINRSNQPQHF. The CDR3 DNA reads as TGTGCCAGCTGGATCAACAGGAGCAATCAGCCCCAGCATTTT.

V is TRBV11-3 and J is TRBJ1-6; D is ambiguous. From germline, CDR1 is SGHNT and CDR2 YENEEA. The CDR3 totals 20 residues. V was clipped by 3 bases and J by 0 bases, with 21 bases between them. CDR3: CASSLSYGKRSSSYNSPLHF. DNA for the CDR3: TGTGCCAGCAGCTTGTCTTACGGCAAACGGTCTAGCTCCTATAATTCACCCCTCCACTTT.

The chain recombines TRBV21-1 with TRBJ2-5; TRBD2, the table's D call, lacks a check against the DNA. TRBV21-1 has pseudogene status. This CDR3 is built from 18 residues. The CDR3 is CASPNGSTHSVVQETQYF. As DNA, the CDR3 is TGTGCCAGCCCTAATGGGTCGACTCATTCCGTGGTCCAAGAGACCCAGTACTTC.

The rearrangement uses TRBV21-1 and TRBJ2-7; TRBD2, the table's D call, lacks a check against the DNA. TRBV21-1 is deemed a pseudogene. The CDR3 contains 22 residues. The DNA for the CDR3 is TGTGCCAGCAGCAAATTCCCCGACGGGGGCAGGGGAGGGACTAGCGGGAGAAACGAGCAGTACTTC. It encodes CASSKFPDGGRGGTSGRNEQYF.

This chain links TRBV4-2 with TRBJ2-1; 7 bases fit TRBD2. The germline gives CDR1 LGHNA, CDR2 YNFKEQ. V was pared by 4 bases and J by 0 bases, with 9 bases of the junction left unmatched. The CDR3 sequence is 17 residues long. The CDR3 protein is CASSPYGREHSYNEQFF. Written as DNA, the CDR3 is TGTGCCAGCAGCCCCTACGGGCGGGAGCACTCCTACAATGAGCAGTTCTTC.

The DNA for the CDR3 is TGTGCCAGTAGGGCCGGCGGGAGATATTTCTACGAGCAGTACTTC. It codes for CASRAGGRYFYEQYF. This rearrangement joins TRBV19 to TRBJ2-7; 7 bases fit TRBD2. Germline CDR1 LNHDA, CDR2 SQIVND (reference sequence). The CDR3 runs to 15 residues. V shed 6 bases and J 3 bases; nucleotides not matched to a gene: 11.